Below, one T cell receptor (beta chain) is given with its context. A few counts support this clone. Its antigen is currently not known. No base quality information exists; no much larger clone differs at one position. CDR1 and CDR2 (SGHRS, YFSETQ) derive from the germline V gene. The V end gives up 3 bases and the J end 5 bases, leaving 13 bases in the junction not matched to a gene. Including the terminal cysteine and phenylalanine, the CDR3 comprises 16 residues. The only DNA kept is the CDR3, 48 bases in frame from the first base. The label giving this sample's time point can be read as: around 2 years on ibrutinib. For TCR beta library preparation, roughly 2 micrograms of genomic DNA was extracted from cryopreserved PBMCs. High-throughput TCR beta sequencing was performed on longitudinal blood samples from CLL patients receiving ibrutinib monotherapy. The patients were enrolled in a single-center, open-label phase 2 trial of ibrutinib monotherapy.

The record originates from a study of cytotoxic CD8 clonotypes in ibrutinib-treated CLL (dated by TCRdb to about 2021). With respect to the entire study: The cohort was composed of 10 to 11 relapsed/refractory and approximately 14 treatment-naive patients; IGHV unmutated status was identified in some 17 patients. Partial responses were observed in about 25 patients and complete responses in 2; after a median follow-up of 68 months, remission was maintained in 14 patients and progression was observed in roughly 12. Samples at response were collected after a median of about twelve months of treatment, with a range of roughly 6 to 36 months. Patients were still on ibrutinib when every remission and progressive disease sample was collected. Cryopreserved peripheral blood mononuclear cells were collected at three points: before therapy, at response, and at either sustained remission or disease progression. On average, each sample had 255,043 productive templates and more than 75,000 productive rearrangements. Longitudinal samples were available for about 30% of the roughly 86 trial participants. General findings and caveats noted by the study authors: Baseline clonality exceeded that of age-matched healthy donors and correlated strongly with circulating CD8+ T-cell counts. Public clonotypes were rare and either shrank or stayed stable during treatment, and the rise in clonality at ibrutinib response reflected expansion of private clonotypes. Clonality increased at ibrutinib response, stayed stable in sustained remission, and fell back toward baseline at progression. Sampling times were not matched between patients in sustained remission and patients whose disease was progressing, and lymph node repertoires were not examined.

The goal of deep resolution MiSeq sequencing was a depth between 1 in 1 million and 1 in 200,000 T cells, and coverage averaged 10x per clonotype. TCR beta libraries were generated with the immunoSEQ hsTCRB Kit. In the authors' own workflow: The data were analyzed with ImmunoSEQ Analyzer and ImmunoSEQ Data Assistant, and V, D and J gene assignments followed IMGT definitions. Clonality was computed as one minus normalized Shannon entropy of productive rearrangement frequencies, ranging from 0 to 1. Only overrepresented clonotypes making up at least 0.05% of the repertoire of each patient were included in the public clonotype analysis. About twelve repertoires from age-matched healthy donors, obtained from immuneACCESS, served as clonality controls. TCRdb took over this immuneACCESS table, retaining in-frame rearrangements with V and J assigned. Such tables are incomplete; in checked studies, under half of the missing clones stem from an unresolved V gene, and the remainder is unexplained. For V, J and clone size, that table is used; D and trimming come from the DNA. This sample comprises about 130,000 clones, 80% to 90% of them detected only once. Roughly 2% of the sample is held by the ten biggest clonotypes.

The starting material was PBMCs, obtained after 24 months of ibrutinib treatment. This TCR came from a human donor with chronic lymphocytic leukemia. The chain links TRBV5-1 with TRBJ2-5, with TRBD1 identical over 7 junction bases. In nucleotides, the sequence is TGCGCCAGCAGCTGGGGTCCGGGACAGCTAACGGAGACCCAGTACTTC. It specifies CASSWGPGQLTETQYF.